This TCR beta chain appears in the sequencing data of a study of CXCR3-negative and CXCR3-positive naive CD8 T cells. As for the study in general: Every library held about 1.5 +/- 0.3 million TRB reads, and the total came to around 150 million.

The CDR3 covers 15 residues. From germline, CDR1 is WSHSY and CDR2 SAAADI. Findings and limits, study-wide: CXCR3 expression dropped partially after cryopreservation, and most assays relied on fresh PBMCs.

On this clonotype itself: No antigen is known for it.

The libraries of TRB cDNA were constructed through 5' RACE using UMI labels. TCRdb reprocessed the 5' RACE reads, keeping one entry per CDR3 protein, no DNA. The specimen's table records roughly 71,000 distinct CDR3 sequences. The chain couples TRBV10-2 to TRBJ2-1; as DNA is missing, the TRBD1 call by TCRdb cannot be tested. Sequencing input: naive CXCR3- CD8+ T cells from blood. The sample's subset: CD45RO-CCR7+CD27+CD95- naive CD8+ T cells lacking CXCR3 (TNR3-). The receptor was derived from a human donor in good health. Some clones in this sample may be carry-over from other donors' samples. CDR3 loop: CASRAGTGVYNEQFF.